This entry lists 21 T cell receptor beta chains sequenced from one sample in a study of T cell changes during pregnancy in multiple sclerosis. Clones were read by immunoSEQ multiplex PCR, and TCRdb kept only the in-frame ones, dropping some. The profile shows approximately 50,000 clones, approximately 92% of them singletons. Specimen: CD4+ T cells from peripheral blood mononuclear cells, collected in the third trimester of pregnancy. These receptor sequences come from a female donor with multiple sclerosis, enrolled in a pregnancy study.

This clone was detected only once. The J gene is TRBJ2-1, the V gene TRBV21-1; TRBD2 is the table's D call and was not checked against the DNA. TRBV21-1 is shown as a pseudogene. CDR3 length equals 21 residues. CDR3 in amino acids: CASSKLGSGLAGGRADNEQFF. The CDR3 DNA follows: TGTGCCAGCAGCAAACTAGGGAGTGGGCTAGCGGGAGGGCGGGCAGACAATGAGCAGTTCTTC.

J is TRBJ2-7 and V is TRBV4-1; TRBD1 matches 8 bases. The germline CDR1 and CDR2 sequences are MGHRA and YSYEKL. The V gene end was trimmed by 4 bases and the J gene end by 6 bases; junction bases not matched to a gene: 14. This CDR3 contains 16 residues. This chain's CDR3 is CASSRGQGVVALEQYF. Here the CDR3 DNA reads TGCGCCAGCAGCCGAGGACAGGGAGTAGTGGCCCTCGAGCAGTACTTC.

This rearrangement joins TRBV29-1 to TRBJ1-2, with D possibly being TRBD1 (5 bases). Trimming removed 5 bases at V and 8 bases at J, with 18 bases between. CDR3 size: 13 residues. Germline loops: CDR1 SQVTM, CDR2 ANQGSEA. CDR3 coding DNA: TGCAGCGTTCTGGGGTCATTGGGGCTCGGCTACACCTTC. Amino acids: CSVLGSLGLGYTF.

The CDR3 here is CASSSKTGTGGNEQYF. CDR3 DNA sequence: TGCGCCAGCAGCTCGAAAACCGGGACAGGGGGAAACGAGCAGTACTTC. The chain couples TRBV5-1 to TRBJ2-7, with 11 nucleotides matching TRBD1. The ends lost 3 bases at V and 5 bases at J; junction bases unmatched: 10. The germline CDR1 and CDR2 sequences are SGHRS and YFSETQ. The CDR3 is 16 residues long.

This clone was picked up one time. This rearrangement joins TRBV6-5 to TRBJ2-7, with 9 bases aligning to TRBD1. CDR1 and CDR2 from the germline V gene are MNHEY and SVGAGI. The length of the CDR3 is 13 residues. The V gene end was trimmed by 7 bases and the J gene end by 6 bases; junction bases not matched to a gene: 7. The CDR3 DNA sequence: TGTGCCAGCACCACGGACAGGGGACGCGAGCAGTACTTC. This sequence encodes CASTTDRGREQYF.

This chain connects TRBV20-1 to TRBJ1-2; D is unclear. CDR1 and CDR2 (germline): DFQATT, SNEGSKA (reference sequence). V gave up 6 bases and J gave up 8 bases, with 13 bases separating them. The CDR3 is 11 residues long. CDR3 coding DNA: TGCAGTGCCGGAGCTCACGAGGGCTACACCTTC. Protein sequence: CSAGAHEGYTF.

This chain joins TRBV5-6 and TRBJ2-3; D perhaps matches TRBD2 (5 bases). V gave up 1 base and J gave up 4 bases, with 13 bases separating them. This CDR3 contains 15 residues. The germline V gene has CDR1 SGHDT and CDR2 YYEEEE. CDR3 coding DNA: TGTGCCAGCAGCTTGCGGGCTAGCAGTGCAGATACGCAGTATTTT. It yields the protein CASSLRASSADTQYF. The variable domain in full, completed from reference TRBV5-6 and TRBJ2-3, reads DAGVTQSPTHLIKTRGQQVTLRCSPKSGHDTVSWYQQALGQGPQFIFQYYEEEERQRGNFPDRFSGHQFPNYSSELNVNALLLGDSALYLCASSLRASSADTQYFGPGTRLTVL.

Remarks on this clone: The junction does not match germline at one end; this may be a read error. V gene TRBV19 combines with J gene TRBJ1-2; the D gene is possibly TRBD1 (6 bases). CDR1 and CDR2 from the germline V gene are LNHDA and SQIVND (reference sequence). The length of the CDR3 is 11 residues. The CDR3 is CASSLQGYRYF. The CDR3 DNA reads TGTGCCAGTAGTCTACAGGGTTATAGGTACTTC.

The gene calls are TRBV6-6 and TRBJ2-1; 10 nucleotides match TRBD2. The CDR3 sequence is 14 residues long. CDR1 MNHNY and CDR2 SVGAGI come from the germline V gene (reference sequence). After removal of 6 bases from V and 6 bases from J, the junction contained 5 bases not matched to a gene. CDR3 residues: CASSSLAGVNEQFF. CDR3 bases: TGTGCCAGCAGCTCCCTAGCGGGGGTCAATGAGCAGTTCTTC.

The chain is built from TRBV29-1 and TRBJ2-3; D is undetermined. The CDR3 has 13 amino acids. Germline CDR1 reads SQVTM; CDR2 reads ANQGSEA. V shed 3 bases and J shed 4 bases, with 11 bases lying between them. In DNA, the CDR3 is TGCAGCGTTGATATTCTGGCCGCAGATACGCAGTATTTT. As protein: CSVDILAADTQYF.

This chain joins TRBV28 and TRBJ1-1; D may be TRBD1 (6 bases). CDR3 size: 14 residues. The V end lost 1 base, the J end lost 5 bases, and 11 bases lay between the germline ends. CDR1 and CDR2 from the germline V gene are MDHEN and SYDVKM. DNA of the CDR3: TGTGCCAGCAGTTTATCGCAGGGGTGGACTGAAGCTTTCTTT. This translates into CASSLSQGWTEAFF.

This CDR3 reads CASSLAGVMNEQFF. The CDR3 DNA follows: TGTGCCAGCTCACTAGCGGGAGTAATGAATGAGCAGTTCTTC. The chain links TRBV18 to TRBJ2-1; the match to TRBD2 covers 9 bases. The CDR3 has 14 amino acids. Germline loops: CDR1 KGHSH, CDR2 LQKENI. Trimming removed 4 bases from V and 7 bases from J; junction bases left unmatched: 5.

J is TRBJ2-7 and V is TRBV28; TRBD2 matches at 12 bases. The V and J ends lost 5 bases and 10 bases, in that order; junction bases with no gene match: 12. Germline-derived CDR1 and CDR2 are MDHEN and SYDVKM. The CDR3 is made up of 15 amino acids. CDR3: CASSLPPLAGGIQYF. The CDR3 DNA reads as TGTGCCAGCAGTCTCCCCCCCCTAGCGGGAGGGATTCAGTACTTC.

As DNA, the CDR3 is TGTGCCAGCAGCTTATCCGTCGGGGGGGATGGCTACACCTTC. Amino acid sequence: CASSLSVGGDGYTF. V is TRBV7-6 and J is TRBJ1-2, with D possibly TRBD1 on 5 matching bases. The CDR3 consists of 14 residues. V was pared by 2 bases and J by 6 bases, with 13 bases between. Germline CDR1 reads SGHVS; CDR2 reads FNYEAQ.

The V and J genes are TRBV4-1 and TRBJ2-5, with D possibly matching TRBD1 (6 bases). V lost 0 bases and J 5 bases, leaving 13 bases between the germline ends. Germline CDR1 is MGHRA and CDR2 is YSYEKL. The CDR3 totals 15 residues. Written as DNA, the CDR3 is TGCGCCAGCAGCCAAGATGGAGCAGGGGTGGAGACCCAGTACTTC. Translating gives CASSQDGAGVETQYF.

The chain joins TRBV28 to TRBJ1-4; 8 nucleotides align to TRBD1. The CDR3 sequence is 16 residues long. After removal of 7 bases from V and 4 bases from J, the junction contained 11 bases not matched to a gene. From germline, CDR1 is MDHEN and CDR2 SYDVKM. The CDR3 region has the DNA TGTGCCAGCACCGTCCTCCAGGGGGCTGGTAATGAAAAACTGTTTTTT. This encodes CASTVLQGAGNEKLFF.

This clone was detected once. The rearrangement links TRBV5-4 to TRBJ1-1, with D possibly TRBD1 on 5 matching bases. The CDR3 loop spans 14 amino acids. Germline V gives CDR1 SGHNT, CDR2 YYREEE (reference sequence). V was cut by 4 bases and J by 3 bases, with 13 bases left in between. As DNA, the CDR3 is TGTGCCAGCAGCCCACAGGAGATCTACACTGAAGCTTTCTTT. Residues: CASSPQEIYTEAFF.

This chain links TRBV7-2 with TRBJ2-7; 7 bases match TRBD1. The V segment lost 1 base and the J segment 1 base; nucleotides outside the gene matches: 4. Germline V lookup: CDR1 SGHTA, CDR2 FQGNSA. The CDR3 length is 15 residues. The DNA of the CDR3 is TGTGCCAGCAGCTTAGGACAGGGCGGGTCCTACGAGCAGTACTTC. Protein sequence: CASSLGQGGSYEQYF. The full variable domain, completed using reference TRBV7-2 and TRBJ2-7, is GAGVSQSPSNKVTEKGKDVELRCDPISGHTALYWYRQSLGQGLEFLIYFQGNSAPDKSGLPSDRFSAERTGGSVSTLTIQRTQQEDSAVYLCASSLGQGGSYEQYFGPGTRLTVT.

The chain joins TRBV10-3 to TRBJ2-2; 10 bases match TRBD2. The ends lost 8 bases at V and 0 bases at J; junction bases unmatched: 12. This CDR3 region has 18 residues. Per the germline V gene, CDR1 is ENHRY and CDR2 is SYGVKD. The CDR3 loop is CAIGGLARSKSNTGELFF. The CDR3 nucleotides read TGTGCCATCGGGGGACTAGCGAGGTCAAAATCGAACACCGGGGAGCTGTTTTTT.

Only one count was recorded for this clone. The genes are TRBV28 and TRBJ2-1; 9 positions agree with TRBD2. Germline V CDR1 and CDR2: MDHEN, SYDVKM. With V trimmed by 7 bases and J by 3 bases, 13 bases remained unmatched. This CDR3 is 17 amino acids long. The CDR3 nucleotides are TGTGCCAGCACCACAGGGTTAGCGGGAGTGGACTACAATGAGCAGTTCTTC. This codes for CASTTGLAGVDYNEQFF.

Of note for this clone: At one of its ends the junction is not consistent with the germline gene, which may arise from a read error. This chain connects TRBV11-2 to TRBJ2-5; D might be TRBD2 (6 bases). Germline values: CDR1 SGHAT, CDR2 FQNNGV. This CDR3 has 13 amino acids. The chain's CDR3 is CASSPKTAGTFHF. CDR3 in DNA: TGTGCCAGCAGCCCCAAAACTGCCGGGACTTTTCACTTC.